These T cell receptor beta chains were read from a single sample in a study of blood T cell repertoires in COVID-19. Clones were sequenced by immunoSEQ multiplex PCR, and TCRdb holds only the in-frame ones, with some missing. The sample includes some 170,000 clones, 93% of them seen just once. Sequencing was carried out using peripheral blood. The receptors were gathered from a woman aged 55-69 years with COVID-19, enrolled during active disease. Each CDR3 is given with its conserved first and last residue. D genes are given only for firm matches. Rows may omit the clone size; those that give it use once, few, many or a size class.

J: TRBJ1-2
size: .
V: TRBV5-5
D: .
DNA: TGTGCCAGCAGCTTCGGCGGTAATGGCTACACCTTC
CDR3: CASSFGGNGYTF

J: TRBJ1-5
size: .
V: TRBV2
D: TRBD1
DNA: TGTGCCAGCAGACAGGGGGCTGGCAATCAGCCCCAGCATTTT
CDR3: CASRQGAGNQPQHF

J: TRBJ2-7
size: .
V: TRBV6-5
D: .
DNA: TGTGCCAGCACTGTCGGTAGAGTCGCCTACGAGCAGTACTTC
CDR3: CASTVGRVAYEQYF

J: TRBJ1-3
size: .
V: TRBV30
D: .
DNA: TGTGCCTGGAGTCCGAACTACTCTGGAAACACCATATATTTT
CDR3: CAWSPNYSGNTIYF

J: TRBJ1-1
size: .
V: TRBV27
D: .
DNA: TGTGCCAGCAGGCTAGCCTACACAGTCAACACTGAAGCTTTCTTT
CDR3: CASRLAYTVNTEAFF

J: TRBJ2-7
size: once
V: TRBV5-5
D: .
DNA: TGTGCCAGCAGCGTTGGGACAATCTACGAGCAGTACTTC
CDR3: CASSVGTIYEQYF

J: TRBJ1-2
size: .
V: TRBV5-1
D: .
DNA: TGCGCCAGCAGCTTGGCCCAAGGGACTTACGGCTACACCTTC
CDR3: CASSLAQGTYGYTF

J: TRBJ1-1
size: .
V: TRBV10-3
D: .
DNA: TGTGCCATCAGTGATCAGGGACACAAGAACACTGAAGCTTTCTTT
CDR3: CAISDQGHKNTEAFF

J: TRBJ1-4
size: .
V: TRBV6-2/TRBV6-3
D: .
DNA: TGTGCCAGCAGCTACTCGGGGGCGCCTGAAAAACTGTTTTTT
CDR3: CASSYSGAPEKLFF

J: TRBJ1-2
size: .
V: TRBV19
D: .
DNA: TGTGCCAGTAGTATAGTAGCCGCGACTAACTATGGCTACACCTTC
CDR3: CASSIVAATNYGYTF

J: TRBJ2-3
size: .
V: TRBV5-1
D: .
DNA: TGCGCCAGTGGGACTTCTGATAGCACAGATACGCAGTATTTT
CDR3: CASGTSDSTDTQYF

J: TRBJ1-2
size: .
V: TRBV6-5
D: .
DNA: TGTGCCAGCACGGAGGGTGGAGTGCGGGGCTACACCTTC
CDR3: CASTEGGVRGYTF

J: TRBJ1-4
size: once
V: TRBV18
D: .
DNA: TGTGCCAGCTCAGAACGACAGACAACTAATGAAAAACTGTTTTTT
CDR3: CASSERQTTNEKLFF

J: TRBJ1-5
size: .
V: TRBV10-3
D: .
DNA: TGTGCCACCAACGGGGGGGGGCCGGATCAGCCCCAGCATTTT
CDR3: CATNGGGPDQPQHF

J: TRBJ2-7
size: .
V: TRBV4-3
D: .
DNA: TGCGCCAGCAGCCAAGTAATAGGTCGGGACGAGCAGTACTTC
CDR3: CASSQVIGRDEQYF

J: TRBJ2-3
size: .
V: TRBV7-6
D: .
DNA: TGTGCCAGCAGCTTAGGAGGGTTCGCGAATCGCACAGATACGCAGTATTTT
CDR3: CASSLGGFANRTDTQYF

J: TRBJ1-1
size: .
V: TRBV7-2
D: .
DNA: TGTGCCAGCAGCCTGGGGCCGTACGAAGCTTTCTTT
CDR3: CASSLGPYEAFF

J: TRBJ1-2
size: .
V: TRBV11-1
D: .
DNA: TGTGCCAGCAGCTTAGACAGGGAGAGAGGCTACACCTTC
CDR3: CASSLDRERGYTF

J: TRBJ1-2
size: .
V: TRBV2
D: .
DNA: TGTGCCAGTCAGGGCAGCTATGGCTACACCTTC
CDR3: CASQGSYGYTF

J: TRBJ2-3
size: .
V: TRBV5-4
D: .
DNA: TGTGCCAGCCCTGGGGGGTGGGGTTCCACAGATACGCAGTATTTT
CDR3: CASPGGWGSTDTQYF

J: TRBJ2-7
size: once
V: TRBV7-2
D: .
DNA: TGTGCCAGCAGCTTAGGGACACTGCCTAGTTACGAGCAGTACTTC
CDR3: CASSLGTLPSYEQYF

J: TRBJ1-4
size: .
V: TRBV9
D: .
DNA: TGTGCCAGCTCCGGGAATATTAATGAAAAACTGTTTTTT
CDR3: CASSGNINEKLFF

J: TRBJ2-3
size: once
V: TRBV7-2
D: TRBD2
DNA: TGTGCCAGCAGCCCTGGACTAGCGGGGTTAGCAGATACGCAGTATTTT
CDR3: CASSPGLAGLADTQYF

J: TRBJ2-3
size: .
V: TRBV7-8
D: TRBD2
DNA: TGTGCCAGCAGGGCCCGGGGGGGAGGAGATACGCAGTATTTT
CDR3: CASRARGGGDTQYF

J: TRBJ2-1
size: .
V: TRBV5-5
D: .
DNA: TGTGCCAGCAGCTTGTTAGGGGACACCTACAATGAGCAGTTCTTC
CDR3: CASSLLGDTYNEQFF

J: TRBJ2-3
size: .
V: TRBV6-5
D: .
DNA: TGTGCCAGCAGTTACTCCGGGACATACACAGATACGCAGTATTTT
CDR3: CASSYSGTYTDTQYF

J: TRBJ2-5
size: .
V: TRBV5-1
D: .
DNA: TGCGCCAGCAGCTTGGAGGGCAGGGTGGAGACCCAGTACTTC
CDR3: CASSLEGRVETQYF

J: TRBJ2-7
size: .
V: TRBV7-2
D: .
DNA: TGTGCCAGCAGCTTAGTCGGGGGATCTCTCAGCGAGCAGTACTTC
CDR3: CASSLVGGSLSEQYF

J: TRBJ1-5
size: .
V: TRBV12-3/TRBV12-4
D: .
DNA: TGTGCCAGCAGACCGGGACAAGGCTTGGCCCAGCATTTT
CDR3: CASRPGQGLAQHF

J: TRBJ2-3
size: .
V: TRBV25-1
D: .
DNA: TGTGCCAGCAGTGAATTCGGACCCGGATGGAGGAATACGCAGTATTTT
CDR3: CASSEFGPGWRNTQYF

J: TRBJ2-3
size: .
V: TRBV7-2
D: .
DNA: TGTGCCAGCAGCTCGCCGGCGGGTCCAGGTACGCAGTATTTT
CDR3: CASSSPAGPGTQYF

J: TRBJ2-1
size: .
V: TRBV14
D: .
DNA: TGTGCCAGCAGCTGGGGCCTTTCTGAGCAGTTCTTC
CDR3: CASSWGLSEQFF

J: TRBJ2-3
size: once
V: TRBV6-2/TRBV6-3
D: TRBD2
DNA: TGTGCCAGCAGTTACCCTAGCGGGGGAACCACAGATACGCAGTATTTT
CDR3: CASSYPSGGTTDTQYF

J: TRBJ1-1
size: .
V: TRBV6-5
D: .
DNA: TGTGCCAGCAGCCAGGGGTATGAGACTGAAGCTTTCTTT
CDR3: CASSQGYETEAFF

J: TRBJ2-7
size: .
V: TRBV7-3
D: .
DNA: TGTGCCAGCAGCTTAGACAGAACCTACGAGCAGTACTTC
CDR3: CASSLDRTYEQYF

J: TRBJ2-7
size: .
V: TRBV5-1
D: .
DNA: TGCGCCAGCAGCCATGGCCAGATCCCCTACGAGCAGTACTTC
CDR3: CASSHGQIPYEQYF

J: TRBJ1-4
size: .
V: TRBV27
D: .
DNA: TGTGCCAGCAGTTTACAGGGTACAGGTGAAAAACTGTTTTTT
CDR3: CASSLQGTGEKLFF

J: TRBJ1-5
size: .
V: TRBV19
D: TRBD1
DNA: TGTGCCAGTACCCTAGGACAGGAGGATCAGCCCCAGCATTTT
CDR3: CASTLGQEDQPQHF

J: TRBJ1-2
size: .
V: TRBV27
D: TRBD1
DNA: TGTGCCAGCAGACTCGGGACAGGGACCTTCTATGGCTACACCTTC
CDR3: CASRLGTGTFYGYTF

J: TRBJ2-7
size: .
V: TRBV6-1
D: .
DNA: TGTGCCAGCAGTGAAGTAGGGGGCGGGGACGAGCAGTACTTC
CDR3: CASSEVGGGDEQYF

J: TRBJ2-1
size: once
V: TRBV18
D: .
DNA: TGTGCCAGCTCACCACCAGCCGGGTACGCCTATGAGCAGTTCTTC
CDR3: CASSPPAGYAYEQFF

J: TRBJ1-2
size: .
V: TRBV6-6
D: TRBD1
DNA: TGTGCCAGCAGCCCCGACAGGGAGTCTCGTGGCTACACCTTC
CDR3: CASSPDRESRGYTF

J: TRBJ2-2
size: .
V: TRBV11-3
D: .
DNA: TGTGCCAGCAGCTTCCTAGGGGTTACCGGGGAGCTGTTTTTT
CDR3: CASSFLGVTGELFF

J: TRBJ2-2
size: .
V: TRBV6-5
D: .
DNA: TGTGCCAGCAGGAGGAGGGGCTCCAACACCGGGGAGCTGTTTTTT
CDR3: CASRRRGSNTGELFF

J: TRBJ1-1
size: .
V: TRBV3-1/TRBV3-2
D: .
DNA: TGTGCCAGCAGCCATTGGCAAATGAACACTGAAGCTTTCTTT
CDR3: CASSHWQMNTEAFF

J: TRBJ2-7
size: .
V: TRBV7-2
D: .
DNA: TGTGCCAGCAGTACCCGGGTAGGGGGTTACGAGCAGTACTTC
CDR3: CASSTRVGGYEQYF

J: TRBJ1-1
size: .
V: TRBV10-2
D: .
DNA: TGCGCCAGCCGGGGTGGGAACACTGAAGCTTTCTTT
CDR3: CASRGGNTEAFF

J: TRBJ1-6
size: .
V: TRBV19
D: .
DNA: TGTGCCAGTAGTATAGGAGTAAGCTCCTATAATTCACCCCTCCACTTT
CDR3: CASSIGVSSYNSPLHF

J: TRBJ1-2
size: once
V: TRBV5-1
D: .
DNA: TGCGCCAGCAGCTTGGTTTCAGTTACCTATGGCTACACCTTC
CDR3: CASSLVSVTYGYTF

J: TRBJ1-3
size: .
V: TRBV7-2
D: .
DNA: TGTGCCAGCAGCTTAATCTACTCTGGAAACACCATATATTTT
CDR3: CASSLIYSGNTIYF

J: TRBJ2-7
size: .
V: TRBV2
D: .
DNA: TGTGCCAGCACAGAAGTCTACGAGCAGTACTTC
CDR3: CASTEVYEQYF

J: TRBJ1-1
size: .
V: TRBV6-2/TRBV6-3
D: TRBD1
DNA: TGTGCCAGCAGCCTCGACAGGGGGCTGGCTGAAGCTTTCTTT
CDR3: CASSLDRGLAEAFF

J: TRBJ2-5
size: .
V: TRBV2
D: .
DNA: TGTGCCAGCTGGTACAGTGGCACCAAGACCCAGTACTTC
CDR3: CASWYSGTKTQYF

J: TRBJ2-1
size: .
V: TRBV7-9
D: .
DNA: TGTGCCAGCAGGAAATCGACGGGGAGCGATGAGCAGTTCTTC
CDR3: CASRKSTGSDEQFF

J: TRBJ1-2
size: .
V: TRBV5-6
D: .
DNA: TGTGCCAGCAGCTTGCCGGGGTTGGATGGCTACACCTTC
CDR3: CASSLPGLDGYTF

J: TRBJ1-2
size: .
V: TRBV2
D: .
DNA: TGTGCCAGCAGTGGGGAGAGGAACAACTATGGCTACACCTTC
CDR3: CASSGERNNYGYTF